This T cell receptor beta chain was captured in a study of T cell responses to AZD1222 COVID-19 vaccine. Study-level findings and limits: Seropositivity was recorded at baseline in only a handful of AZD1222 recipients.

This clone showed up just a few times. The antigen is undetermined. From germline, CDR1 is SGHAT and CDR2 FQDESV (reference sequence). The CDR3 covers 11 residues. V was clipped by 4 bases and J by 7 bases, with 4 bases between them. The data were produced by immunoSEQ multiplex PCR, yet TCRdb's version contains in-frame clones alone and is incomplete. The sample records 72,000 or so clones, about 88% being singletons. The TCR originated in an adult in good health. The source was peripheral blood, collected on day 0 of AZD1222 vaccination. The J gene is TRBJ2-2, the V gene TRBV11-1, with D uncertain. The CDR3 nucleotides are TGTGCCAGCAGCTCCGACGGGGAGCTGTTTTTT. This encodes CASSSDGELFF. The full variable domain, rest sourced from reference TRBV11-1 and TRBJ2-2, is EAEVAQSPRYKITEKSQAVAFWCDPISGHATLYWYRQILGQGPELLVQFQDESVVDDSQLPKDRFSAERLKGVDSTLKIQPAELGDSAMYLCASSSDGELFFGEGSRLTVL.